Listed below are T cell receptor beta chains from one sample, sequenced in a study of radiation and T cells in renal cell carcinoma. Data came from immunoSEQ multiplex PCR; TCRdb stores just in-frame clones and leaves some out. The repertoire includes 100,000 to 150,000 clones, roughly 77% of them detected once, and approximately 2% sits in the top ten. This sample comprised blood, obtained from a patient whose treatment included radiotherapy and nephrectomy. The receptors here all came from a woman aged 60-75 years with renal cell carcinoma. Each CDR3 is given with its conserved first and last residue. The D gene is left open where the match is weak. Clone size is stated in some rows and not others, as once, few, many or a class when expanded.

V gene	J gene	D gene	clone size	CDR3 protein	CDR3 DNA
TRBV2	TRBJ1-1	TRBD1	NA	CASTSRPGQGTEAFF	TGTGCCAGCACAAGCCGACCGGGACAGGGGACTGAAGCTTTCTTT
TRBV28	TRBJ1-5	NA	NA	CATKNPVNQPQHF	TGTGCCACCAAAAACCCCGTCAATCAGCCCCAGCATTTT
TRBV13	TRBJ2-1	NA	NA	CASSQRQAPRYEQFF	TGTGCCAGCAGCCAACGACAGGCGCCGCGGTATGAGCAGTTCTTC
TRBV7-9	TRBJ2-7	TRBD1	NA	CASSLDRGNEQYF	TGTGCCAGCAGCTTAGACAGGGGCAACGAGCAGTACTTC
TRBV19	TRBJ1-3	NA	NA	CASSSTGTSGNTIYF	TGTGCCAGTAGCTCTACAGGGACCTCTGGAAACACCATATATTTT
TRBV6-6	TRBJ2-7	NA	NA	CASSSGAQDEQYF	TGTGCCAGCAGCTCAGGGGCCCAGGACGAGCAGTACTTC
TRBV30	TRBJ1-2	NA	NA	CAWSIAPSYGYTF	TGTGCCTGGAGTATAGCGCCTTCATATGGCTACACCTTC
TRBV6-1	TRBJ2-1	NA	NA	CASSDPRPYNEQFF	TGTGCCAGCAGTGACCCTCGACCCTACAATGAGCAGTTCTTC
TRBV5-6	TRBJ2-1	NA	few	CASSLIGLNSLGAEQFF	TGTGCCAGCAGCTTAATTGGACTGAACTCCTTGGGGGCTGAGCAGTTCTTC
TRBV9	TRBJ2-2	TRBD2	NA	CASSGTSGTGELFF	TGTGCCAGCAGCGGGACTAGCGGCACCGGGGAGCTGTTTTTT
TRBV6-1	TRBJ2-5	TRBD1	NA	CASRPRQGLAETQYF	TGTGCCAGCAGACCCAGACAGGGATTGGCAGAGACCCAGTACTTC
TRBV7-3	TRBJ1-1	TRBD1	NA	CASSPGTANTEAFF	TGTGCCAGCAGCCCAGGGACAGCGAACACTGAAGCTTTCTTT
TRBV9	TRBJ2-7	TRBD1	many	CASSVDGQGIYEQYF	TGTGCCAGCAGCGTAGACGGACAGGGGATCTACGAGCAGTACTTC
TRBV7-2	TRBJ1-4	NA	NA	CASSTRWNEKLFF	TGTGCCAGCAGCACAAGGTGGAATGAAAAACTGTTTTTT
TRBV4-2	TRBJ2-6	TRBD1	NA	CASSQDGTGGSGANVLTF	TGTGCCAGCAGCCAAGATGGGACAGGGGGCTCTGGGGCCAACGTCCTGACTTTC
TRBV5-1	TRBJ2-7	NA	NA	CASSLDPNSYEQYF	TGCGCCAGCAGCTTGGATCCGAACTCCTACGAGCAGTACTTC
TRBV2	TRBJ1-4	NA	NA	CANSRNGATNEKLFF	TGTGCCAACAGTAGGAACGGTGCAACTAATGAAAAACTGTTTTTT
TRBV4-3	TRBJ1-1	TRBD1	NA	CASSQGDRARNTEAFF	TGCGCCAGCAGCCAGGGGGACAGGGCGAGGAACACTGAAGCTTTCTTT
TRBV11-2	TRBJ1-4	NA	NA	CASSPSWGNEKLFF	TGTGCCAGCAGCCCTTCTTGGGGTAATGAAAAACTGTTTTTT
TRBV11-3	TRBJ2-2	NA	NA	CASSGWDTGELFF	TGTGCCAGTAGTGGTTGGGACACCGGGGAGCTGTTTTTT
TRBV28	TRBJ2-5	NA	NA	CASSSLISPIEETQYF	TGTGCCAGCAGTTCTCTCATATCTCCTATTGAGGAGACCCAGTACTTC
TRBV7-8	TRBJ2-5	TRBD2	NA	CASSTIAGAEETQYF	TGTGCCAGCAGCACCATAGCGGGAGCGGAGGAGACCCAGTACTTC
TRBV14	TRBJ1-2	NA	NA	CASSRVGPYGYTF	TGTGCCAGCAGCCGGGTCGGTCCCTATGGCTACACCTTC
TRBV27	TRBJ1-1	NA	NA	CASRLSAQWEAFF	TGTGCCAGCAGATTATCAGCCCAGTGGGAAGCTTTCTTT
TRBV7-6	TRBJ2-7	NA	many	CASSPLPAGSYEQYF	TGTGCCAGCAGCCCCCTCCCGGCAGGGAGCTACGAGCAGTACTTC
TRBV5-1	TRBJ2-3	NA	NA	CASSPETSTDTQYF	TGCGCCAGCAGCCCGGAAACTAGCACAGATACGCAGTATTTT
TRBV19	TRBJ1-6	NA	NA	CASRITRAYNSPLHF	TGTGCCAGTAGAATAACCCGGGCATATAATTCACCCCTCCACTTT
TRBV6-1	TRBJ2-1	NA	NA	CASSGSYEHFSYNEQFF	TGTGCCAGCAGTGGGAGTTACGAACACTTCTCCTACAATGAGCAGTTCTTC
TRBV29-1	TRBJ1-1	NA	few	CSVRQANTEAFF	TGCAGCGTTCGACAGGCGAACACTGAAGCTTTCTTT
TRBV27	TRBJ2-2	NA	once	CASSSRGGELFF	TGTGCCAGCAGTTCCCGCGGCGGGGAGCTGTTTTTT
TRBV9	TRBJ1-2	NA	NA	CASSPTPTGPLHGYTF	TGTGCCAGCAGCCCCACACCGACAGGTCCCCTGCATGGCTACACCTTC
TRBV6-1	TRBJ1-1	TRBD1	once	CASRGQVRDTEAFF	TGTGCCAGCAGGGGACAGGTGAGGGACACTGAAGCTTTCTTT
TRBV9	TRBJ1-1	NA	once	CASSARVDEEAFF	TGTGCCAGCAGCGCCCGAGTAGACGAGGAAGCTTTCTTT
TRBV11-2	TRBJ1-4	TRBD1	NA	CASSSWGGGGDEKLFF	TGTGCCAGCAGCTCCTGGGGGGGAGGGGGCGATGAAAAACTGTTTTTT
TRBV7-8	TRBJ2-1	NA	NA	CASSLAWSFSDRGNEQFF	TGTGCCAGCAGCTTAGCCTGGAGTTTTTCGGACCGCGGCAATGAGCAGTTCTTC
TRBV14	TRBJ1-4	NA	few	CASSQAGVGKLFF	TGTGCCAGCAGCCAAGCGGGGGTTGGGAAACTGTTTTTT
TRBV7-9	TRBJ1-1	NA	few	CASRPTANTEAFF	TGTGCCAGCAGACCCACCGCGAACACTGAAGCTTTCTTT
TRBV9	TRBJ1-3	TRBD1	NA	CASSETGSSGNTIYF	TGTGCCAGCAGTGAGACAGGGAGCTCTGGAAACACCATATATTTT
TRBV6-6	TRBJ1-5	NA	NA	CASSYGLEQPQHF	TGTGCCAGCAGTTACGGGTTGGAACAGCCCCAGCATTTT
TRBV6-1	TRBJ2-1	NA	NA	CASSEALTPGGNEQFF	TGTGCCAGCAGTGAAGCGCTGACACCCGGAGGGAATGAGCAGTTCTTC
TRBV4-3	TRBJ2-7	NA	NA	CASSQEIGSQGFEQYF	TGCGCCAGCAGCCAAGAAATCGGTAGTCAGGGCTTCGAGCAGTACTTC
TRBV7-2	TRBJ2-5	NA	NA	CASSTEAIYQETQYF	TGTGCCAGCAGCACAGAGGCTATATACCAAGAGACCCAGTACTTC